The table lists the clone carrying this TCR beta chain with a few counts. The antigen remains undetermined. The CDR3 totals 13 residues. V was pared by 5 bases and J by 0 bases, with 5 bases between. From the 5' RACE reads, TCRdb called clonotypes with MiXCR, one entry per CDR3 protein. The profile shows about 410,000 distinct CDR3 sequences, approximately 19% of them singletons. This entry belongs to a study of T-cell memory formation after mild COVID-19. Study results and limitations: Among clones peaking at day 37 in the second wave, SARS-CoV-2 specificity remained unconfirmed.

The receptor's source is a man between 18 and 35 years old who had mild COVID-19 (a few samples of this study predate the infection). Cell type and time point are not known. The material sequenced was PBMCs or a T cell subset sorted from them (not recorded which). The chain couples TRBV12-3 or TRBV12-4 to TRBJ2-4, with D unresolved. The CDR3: CASSEAAKNIQYF. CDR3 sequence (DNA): TGTGCCAGCAGTGAGGCAGCCAAAAACATTCAGTACTTC.